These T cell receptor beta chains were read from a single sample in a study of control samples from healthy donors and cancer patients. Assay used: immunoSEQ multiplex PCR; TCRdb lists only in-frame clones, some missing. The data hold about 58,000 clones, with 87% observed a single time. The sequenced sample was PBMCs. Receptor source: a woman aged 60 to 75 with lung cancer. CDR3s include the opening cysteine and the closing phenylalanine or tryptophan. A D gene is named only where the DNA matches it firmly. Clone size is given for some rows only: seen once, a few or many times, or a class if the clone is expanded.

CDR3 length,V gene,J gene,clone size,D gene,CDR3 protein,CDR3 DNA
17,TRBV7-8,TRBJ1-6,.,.,CASSLPRGDISGSPLHF,TGTGCCAGCAGCTTACCGCGAGGGGATATCTCGGGTTCACCCCTCCACTTT
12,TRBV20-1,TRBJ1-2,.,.,CSASFRDYGYTF,TGCAGTGCTAGTTTCAGGGACTATGGCTACACCTTC
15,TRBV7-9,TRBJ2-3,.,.,CASGEGTYNTDTQYF,TGTGCCAGCGGGGAAGGGACATATAACACAGATACGCAGTATTTT
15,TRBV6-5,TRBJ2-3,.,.,CASTPYLGLTDTQYF,TGTGCCAGCACCCCTTACTTGGGACTCACAGATACGCAGTATTTT
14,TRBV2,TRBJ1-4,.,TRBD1,CASSTGQGYEKLFF,TGTGCCAGCAGTACCGGACAGGGGTATGAAAAACTGTTTTTT
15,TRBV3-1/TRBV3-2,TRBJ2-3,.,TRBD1,CASSPTGVRTDTQYF,TGTGCCAGCAGCCCAACAGGGGTTCGCACAGATACGCAGTATTTT
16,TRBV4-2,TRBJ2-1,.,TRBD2,CASSQETSASYNEQFF,TGTGCCAGCAGCCAAGAGACTAGCGCGTCCTACAATGAGCAGTTCTTC
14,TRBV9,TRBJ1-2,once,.,CASSFGGRKDGYTF,TGTGCCAGCAGCTTCGGCGGCAGGAAGGATGGCTACACCTTC
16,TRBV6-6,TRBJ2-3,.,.,CASTLDGVLSTDTQYF,TGTGCCAGCACCCTTGATGGGGTCCTAAGCACAGATACGCAGTATTTT
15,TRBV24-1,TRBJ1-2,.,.,CATSDPTRLNYGYTF,TGTGCCACCAGTGACCCTACTCGACTCAACTATGGCTACACCTTC
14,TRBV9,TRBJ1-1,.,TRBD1,CASSVGTVNTEAFF,TGTGCCAGCAGCGTGGGGACAGTGAACACTGAAGCTTTCTTT
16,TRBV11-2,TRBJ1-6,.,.,CASSTQGNFYNSPLHF,TGTGCCAGCAGTACACAGGGCAACTTTTATAATTCACCCCTCCACTTT
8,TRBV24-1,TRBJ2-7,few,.,CAELGQYF,TGTGCCGAATTGGGGCAGTACTTC
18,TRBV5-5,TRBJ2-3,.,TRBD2,CASSPGLAGGPRTDTQYF,TGTGCCAGCAGCCCGGGACTAGCGGGAGGGCCGCGCACAGATACGCAGTATTTT
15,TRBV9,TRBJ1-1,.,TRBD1,CASSAGQGIGTEAFF,TGTGCCAGCAGCGCTGGACAGGGGATAGGCACTGAAGCTTTCTTT
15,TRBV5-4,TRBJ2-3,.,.,CASSLGGQSTDTQYF,TGTGCCAGCAGCTTGGGCGGGCAAAGCACAGATACGCAGTATTTT
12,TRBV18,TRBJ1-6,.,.,CASQGFDSPLHF,TGTGCCAGCCAGGGGTTCGATTCACCCCTCCACTTT
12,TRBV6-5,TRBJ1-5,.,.,CASSRPNQPQHF,TGTGCCAGCAGTAGACCAAATCAGCCCCAGCATTTT
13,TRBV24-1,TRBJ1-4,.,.,CATSGRSNEKLFF,TGTGCCACCAGTGGGCGGTCTAATGAAAAACTGTTTTTT
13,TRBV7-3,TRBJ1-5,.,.,CASSLGRNQPQHF,TGTGCCAGCAGCTTAGGCAGAAATCAGCCCCAGCATTTT
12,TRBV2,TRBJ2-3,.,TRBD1,CARVKTGNTQYF,TGTGCCAGGGTAAAGACAGGGAATACGCAGTATTTT
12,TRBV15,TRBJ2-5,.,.,CATSVDGRTQYF,TGTGCCACCAGCGTCGACGGACGGACCCAGTACTTC
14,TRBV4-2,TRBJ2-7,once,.,CASSQELADSEQYF,TGTGCCAGCAGCCAAGAATTGGCAGACAGCGAGCAGTACTTC
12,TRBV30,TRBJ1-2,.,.,CAWSGGNYGYTF,TGTGCCTGGAGTGGCGGAAACTATGGCTACACCTTC